These 18 T cell receptor beta chains were sequenced from one sample in a study of blood T cell repertoires in COVID-19. Only in-frame clones appear in the TCRdb table, and some are missing; sequencing was by immunoSEQ multiplex PCR. The top ten clones hold around 18% of a sample with 200,000 to 250,000 clones, around four fifths of them seen once. Sequencing input: peripheral blood. The receptors come from an elderly woman with active or convalescent COVID-19.

The rearrangement links TRBV24-1 to TRBJ1-2; possibly TRBD1 for D (6 bases). The V end lost 5 bases, the J end lost 2 bases, and 11 bases lay between the germline ends. This CDR3 comprises 14 residues. Germline lookup yields CDR1 KGHDR and CDR2 SFDVKD. The CDR3 DNA is TGTGCCACCAGTGGGGGGCTAGGGAACTATGGCTACACCTTC. Its translation is CATSGGLGNYGYTF.

For the CDR3, the DNA is TGTGCCAGCAGCCAAGAACTGGGTCAGGGAAATGAAAAACTGTTTTTT. It is translated as CASSQELGQGNEKLFF. The rearrangement links TRBV4-2 to TRBJ1-4; a weak D match, TRBD1 (5 bases). The CDR3 extends over 16 amino acids. The V end lost 0 bases, the J end lost 5 bases, and 13 bases lay between the germline ends. Germline V gene lookup returns CDR1 LGHNA and CDR2 YNFKEQ.

This sequence joins TRBV15 and TRBJ2-5, with D tentatively TRBD1 (6 bases). This CDR3 region has 13 residues. The V end lost 6 bases, the J end lost 4 bases, and 12 bases lay between the germline ends. The V gene's germline CDR1 is LNHNV and CDR2 YYDKDF (reference sequence). CDR3 sequence reads: CATREQGLETQYF. The CDR3 DNA reads TGTGCCACCAGAGAACAGGGCTTAGAGACCCAGTACTTC. The full variable domain, in which reference TRBV15 and TRBJ2-5 provide the parts outside the CDR3, is DAMVIQNPRYQVTQFGKPVTLSCSQTLNHNVMYWYQQKSSQAPKLLFHYYDKDFNNEADTPDNFQSRRPNTSFCFLDIRSPGLGDTAMYLCATREQGLETQYFGPGTRLLVL.

The gene calls are TRBV11-3 and TRBJ2-1, with 14 nucleotides matching TRBD2. This CDR3 contains 16 residues. Germline lookup yields CDR1 SGHNT and CDR2 YENEEA. V dropped 3 bases and J dropped 7; count of bases not matched to a gene: 5. This CDR3 is CASSFRLAGGRNEQFF. CDR3 nucleotide sequence: TGTGCCAGCAGCTTCAGACTAGCGGGGGGGAGGAATGAGCAGTTCTTC. The full variable domain, rest sourced from reference TRBV11-3 and TRBJ2-1, is EAGVVQSPRYKIIEKKQPVAFWCNPISGHNTLYWYLQNLGQGPELLIRYENEEAVDDSQLPKDRFSAERLKGVDSTLKIQPAELGDSAVYLCASSFRLAGGRNEQFFGPGTRLTVL.

The chain couples TRBV9 to TRBJ2-7, with 9 bases fitting TRBD2. There are 16 residues in the CDR3. V lost 0 bases to trimming and J lost 0 bases; unmatched junction nucleotides: 4. Germline V gives CDR1 SGDLS, CDR2 YYNGEE. CDR3 amino acids: CASSVGGSGSSYEQYF. Written as DNA, the CDR3 is TGTGCCAGCAGCGTAGGGGGTAGCGGGAGCTCCTACGAGCAGTACTTC.

The genes are TRBV5-8 and TRBJ1-1; the D is unclear. V shed 0 bases and J shed 4 bases, with 4 bases lying between them. This CDR3 region has 12 residues. Germline V lookup: CDR1 SGHTS, CDR2 YDEGEE. CDR3 residues: CASSLDGTEAFF. The CDR3 bases are TGTGCCAGCAGCTTGGACGGCACTGAAGCTTTCTTT.

This chain connects TRBV29-1 to TRBJ2-2; 10 nucleotides line up with TRBD1. Unmatched junction bases numbered 9, after V lost 7 bases and J lost 4 bases. The germline gives CDR1 SQVTM, CDR2 ANQGSEA. The CDR3 contains 15 residues. Here the CDR3 DNA reads TGCAGCGGGCTGAGGGACAGGGGAGGCACCGGGGAGCTGTTTTTT. It translates to CSGLRDRGGTGELFF.

This chain connects TRBV7-9 to TRBJ1-2; possible D gene TRBD1, 5 bases. Trimming stripped 1 base from V and 3 bases from J, with 9 bases between. This CDR3 has 14 residues. CDR1 and CDR2 (germline): SEHNR, FQNEAQ (reference sequence). CDR3 sequence (DNA): TGTGCCAGCAGCTTAGTTGGGGGGTACTATGGCTACACCTTC. This translates into CASSLVGGYYGYTF.

This chain connects TRBV6-6 to TRBJ1-5, with TRBD1 identical over 8 bases. The germline CDR1 and CDR2 sequences are MNHNY and SVGAGI (reference sequence). The CDR3 has 15 amino acids. V shed 6 bases, J shed 4 bases, and the junction held 8 bases outside the gene matches. Written as DNA, the CDR3 is TGTGCCAGCAGCCCGGGACAGGCCCAAAATCAGCCCCAGCATTTT. Amino acid sequence: CASSPGQAQNQPQHF.

This clone was seen a handful of times. The genes are TRBV7-9 and TRBJ1-2; TRBD1 might be the D (6 bases). The germline V gene encodes CDR1 SEHNR and CDR2 FQNEAQ (reference sequence). The CDR3 covers 14 residues. Trimming left V 5 bases short and J 1 base short, with 11 bases between. The CDR3 loop reads CASSTGPLNYGYTF. As DNA, the CDR3 is TGTGCCAGCAGCACAGGGCCGCTTAACTATGGCTACACCTTC.

The chain is built from TRBV5-1 and TRBJ2-5; D may be TRBD1 (6 bases). V dropped 3 bases and J dropped 4 bases, with 16 bases sitting between them. CDR3 length: 15 residues. Looked up from germline, CDR1 is SGHRS and CDR2 is YFSETQ. DNA for the CDR3: TGCGCCAGCAGCTCATATTGGGGGCAGGGAGAGACCCAGTACTTC. Translation: CASSSYWGQGETQYF.

This clone was observed a handful of times. J is TRBJ1-3 and V is TRBV2; D is undetermined. V was clipped by 8 bases and J by 4 bases, with 12 bases between them. From germline, CDR1 is SNHLY and CDR2 FYNNEI. The CDR3 is made up of 13 amino acids. The CDR3, as DNA: TGTGCCAGCGGTCAGTCTGCCGGAAACACCATATATTTT. Translated: CASGQSAGNTIYF.

The V and J genes are TRBV7-2 and TRBJ2-7; perhaps TRBD1 as D (6 bases). Trimming stripped 5 bases from V and 2 bases from J, with 16 bases between. The CDR3 covers 15 residues. Per germline, CDR1 SGHTA and CDR2 FQGNSA. CDR3 protein: CASSPRQVLTYEQYF. CDR3 DNA sequence: TGTGCCAGCAGCCCACGACAGGTATTAACCTACGAGCAGTACTTC.

The chain uses TRBV28 and TRBJ1-4; D gene uncertain. Germline values: CDR1 MDHEN, CDR2 SYDVKM. The CDR3 loop spans 13 amino acids. V lost 5 bases and J lost 8, with 12 bases in between. As DNA, the CDR3 is TGTGCCAGCAGTCCCAGGAGGGAGGAAAAACTGTTTTTT. Translated, it gives CASSPRREEKLFF.

This chain links TRBV14 with TRBJ2-5, with TRBD2 as a possible D gene (6 bases). Per the germline V gene, CDR1 is SGHDN and CDR2 is FVKESK. The germline V and J ends were trimmed by 4 bases and 7 bases, with 13 bases remaining between them. The CDR3 length is 13 residues. CDR3 in DNA: TGTGCCAGCAGCCGAGGAGGGTTGGGGACCCAGTACTTC. Its translation is CASSRGGLGTQYF.

The chain combines TRBV6-6 with TRBJ2-5; tentatively, D is TRBD1 (5 bases). Germline CDR1 is MNHNY and CDR2 is SVGAGI (reference sequence). This CDR3 spans 16 amino acids. Trimming left V 6 bases short and J 2 bases short, with 19 bases between. CDR3: CASRAGPTLQQETQYF. CDR3 coding DNA: TGTGCCAGCAGGGCAGGGCCGACCCTCCAACAAGAGACCCAGTACTTC.

The rearrangement uses TRBV18 and TRBJ1-3; D remains ambiguous. Deletions cut 3 bases from V and 4 bases from J, with 13 bases between. From germline, CDR1 is KGHSH and CDR2 LQKENI. CDR3 length: 15 amino acids. For the CDR3, the DNA is TGTGCCAGCTCACCGGCCAGCGCCTCCGGAAACACCATATATTTT. It codes for CASSPASASGNTIYF.

V and J are TRBV19 and TRBJ1-2; possible D gene TRBD1, 6 bases. The CDR3 sequence is 19 residues long. Germline V gene sequence: CDR1 LNHDA, CDR2 SQIVND (reference sequence). The germline V and J ends were trimmed by 2 bases and 0 bases, with 22 bases remaining between them. CDR3 sequence (DNA): TGTGCCAGTAGTATAAACAAGGGTACAGGGAGAACGGCTAACTATGGCTACACCTTC. Protein product: CASSINKGTGRTANYGYTF.